The 11 T cell receptor beta chains below come from one sample, sequenced in a study of cytomegalovirus exposure and HLA in healthy donors. Primers included in the PCR were 60 Vbeta and 13 Jbeta primers. Profiling relied on immunoSEQ multiplex PCR, and the TCRdb table lists in-frame clones only, not all of them. Its table lists approximately 120,000 clones. Sequenced input: PBMCs. The receptors derive from a man between 35 and 55 years old in good health and CMV-seronegative.

The chain's CDR3 is CASSFTGKGLEQYF. As DNA, the CDR3 is TGCGCCAGCAGCTTCACAGGGAAAGGGCTCGAGCAGTACTTC. This rearrangement joins TRBV5-1 to TRBJ2-7; a possible D gene is TRBD1 (6 bases). The germline V gene encodes CDR1 SGHRS and CDR2 YFSETQ. The length of the CDR3 is 14 residues. V gave up 2 bases and J gave up 6 bases, with 15 bases separating them. The whole variable domain, filled in from reference TRBV5-1 and TRBJ2-7, reads KAGVTQTPRYLIKTRGQQVTLSCSPISGHRSVSWYQQTPGQGLQFLFEYFSETQRNKGNFPGRFSGRQFSNSRSEMNVSTLELGDSALYLCASSFTGKGLEQYFGPGTRLTVT.

The V and J genes are TRBV19 and TRBJ2-3; 7 bases map to TRBD1. The J segment lost 2 bases and the V segment lost 6 bases, leaving 11 bases of the junction unmatched. This CDR3 spans 16 amino acids. CDR1 and CDR2 (germline): LNHDA, SQIVND (reference sequence). CDR3 nucleotides: TGTGCCAGTAGCCCCTCTCCAGGGGGTTTCACAGATACGCAGTATTTT. This gives the protein CASSPSPGGFTDTQYF.

This rearrangement joins TRBV6-1 to TRBJ1-5, with D hard to call. The CDR3 runs 15 residues. V was pared by 0 bases and J by 7 bases, with 13 bases between. Germline values: CDR1 MNHNS, CDR2 SASEGT. CDR3 region: CASSEALQGRQPQHF. The CDR3 region has the DNA TGTGCCAGCAGTGAAGCGTTACAAGGCAGGCAGCCCCAGCATTTT.

The V gene is TRBV18, the J gene TRBJ1-5, with 8 bases identical to TRBD1. CDR1 and CDR2 (germline): KGHSH, LQKENI. The CDR3 totals 15 residues. Trimming took 2 bases from V and 6 from J; bases not matched to a gene: 6. CDR3 sequence reads: CASSPLGQGTQPQHF. The CDR3 DNA reads as TGTGCCAGCTCACCATTAGGACAGGGCACTCAGCCCCAGCATTTT.

J is TRBJ2-1 and V is TRBV11-2; 11 bases are a match to TRBD2. Germline V gene lookup returns CDR1 SGHAT and CDR2 FQNNGV. The CDR3 totals 19 residues. Trimming took 3 bases from V and 0 from J; bases not matched to a gene: 10. DNA for the CDR3: TGTGCCAGCAGCTTGTTACTAGCGGGAGAGTTTAGCTCCTACAATGAGCAGTTCTTC. Its protein is CASSLLLAGEFSSYNEQFF.

V is TRBV19 and J is TRBJ2-1; 13 positions match TRBD2. CDR3 length equals 18 residues. Germline trimming cut 5 bases from V and 5 bases from J; bases unmatched to any gene: 12. The germline V gene has CDR1 LNHDA and CDR2 SQIVND (reference sequence). CDR3 in amino acids: CASSPTSGRARFNNEQFF. CDR3 nucleotide sequence: TGTGCCAGTAGTCCTACTAGCGGGAGGGCCAGGTTCAACAATGAGCAGTTCTTC.

The chain combines TRBV30 with TRBJ1-2, with D perhaps matching TRBD1 (6 bases). Germline CDR1 is GTSNPN and CDR2 is SVGIG (reference sequence). The V gene lost 7 bases and the J gene lost 2 bases, with 23 bases spanning the gap. The CDR3 consists of 16 residues. This CDR3 reads CAFLQGTRYGNYGYTF. In DNA, the CDR3 is TGTGCCTTTCTCCAGGGGACCCGATACGGAAACTATGGCTACACCTTC.

DNA of the CDR3: TGCGCCAGCAGCCACCCCCAGCGGGATGTTTACGAGCAGTACTTC. Its protein product is CASSHPQRDVYEQYF. The genes are TRBV4-1 and TRBJ2-7, with TRBD2 matching over 7 bases. Trimming at V came to 3 bases and at J to 4 bases, leaving 9 bases not matched to a gene. Germline V gene data show CDR1 as MGHRA and CDR2 as YSYEKL. The CDR3 extends over 15 amino acids.

The rearrangement joins TRBV9 to TRBJ2-3; the match to TRBD2 covers 9 bases. This CDR3 is built from 16 residues. Per the germline V gene, CDR1 is SGDLS and CDR2 is YYNGEE. With 4 bases clipped from V and 1 base from J, the junction kept 7 bases outside the gene matches. This chain's CDR3 is CASSTRLAGGTDTQYF. The CDR3 DNA follows: TGTGCCAGCAGCACCCGATTAGCGGGGGGCACAGATACGCAGTATTTT.

CDR3: CASSETTGVSNQPQHF. The DNA of the CDR3 is TGTGCCAGCAGTGAAACGACAGGGGTTAGCAATCAGCCCCAGCATTTT. V is TRBV6-1 and J is TRBJ1-5, with TRBD1 identical over 8 bases. From germline, CDR1 is MNHNS and CDR2 SASEGT. The CDR3 totals 16 residues. The V segment lost 2 bases and the J segment 0 bases; nucleotides outside the gene matches: 3.

This chain connects TRBV11-3 to TRBJ1-2; tentative D call: TRBD1 (6 bases). The CDR3 loop spans 17 amino acids. Trimming stripped 1 base from V and 0 bases from J, with 15 bases between. Germline CDR1 and CDR2: SGHNT and YENEEA. CDR3 sequence: CASSLAGPTGSNYGYTF. The CDR3 region has the DNA TGTGCCAGCAGCTTAGCCGGACCGACAGGTTCTAACTATGGCTACACCTTC.